The next 19 T cell receptor beta chains were all read from a single sample in a study of cytomegalovirus exposure and HLA in healthy donors. Use of 60 Vbeta and 13 Jbeta primers characterized the PCR. The method was immunoSEQ multiplex PCR; TCRdb's version includes in-frame clones alone and lacks a portion of them. The repertoire holds about 170,000 clones, with 75% as singletons. Sequenced sample: PBMCs. The receptors shown here come from a woman in her 50s in good health and CMV-seropositive.

The chain links TRBV29-1 to TRBJ2-5, with 7 bases aligning to TRBD2. Germline V gene data show CDR1 as SQVTM and CDR2 as ANQGSEA. The CDR3 has 13 residues. J was trimmed by 5 bases and V by 3 bases; bases with no gene match: 6. CDR3: CSVDSGPHETQYF. CDR3 coding DNA: TGCAGCGTTGATAGCGGGCCCCACGAGACCCAGTACTTC. The full variable domain, rest sourced from reference TRBV29-1 and TRBJ2-5, is SAVISQKPSRDICQRGTSLTIQCQVDSQVTMMFWYRQQPGQSLTLIATANQGSEATYESGFVIDKFPISRPNLTFSTLTVSNMSPEDSSIYLCSVDSGPHETQYFGPGTRLLVL.

This chain joins TRBV2 and TRBJ2-3, with 7 nucleotides matching TRBD2. The germline V gene has CDR1 SNHLY and CDR2 FYNNEI. V shed 4 bases and J 0 bases; nucleotides not matched to a gene: 7. The CDR3 runs 16 residues. CDR3 sequence: CASSVQAGPSTDTQYF. For the CDR3, the DNA is TGTGCCAGCAGTGTACAAGCGGGACCTAGCACAGATACGCAGTATTTT.

This chain links TRBV30 with TRBJ1-5; maybe TRBD1 (6 bases). The CDR3 extends over 15 amino acids. V lost 0 bases and J lost 4, with 13 bases in between. Germline assignment: CDR1 GTSNPN and CDR2 SVGIG (reference sequence). CDR3 amino acids: CAWSVAGTRNQPQHF. Here the CDR3 DNA reads TGTGCCTGGAGTGTAGCCGGGACAAGAAATCAGCCCCAGCATTTT.

V and J are TRBV7-8 and TRBJ2-2; D might be TRBD1 (6 bases). Germline V CDR1 and CDR2: SGHVS, FQNEAQ. The germline V and J ends were trimmed by 1 base and 8 bases, with 8 bases remaining between them. The CDR3 has 13 amino acids. CDR3 residues: CASSLDRVGELFF. CDR3 DNA sequence: TGTGCCAGCAGCTTAGACAGGGTTGGGGAGCTGTTTTTT.

The V and J genes are TRBV7-3 and TRBJ1-1; 7 nucleotides align to TRBD1. CDR3 size: 14 residues. The V gene end was trimmed by 5 bases and the J gene end by 1 base; junction bases not matched to a gene: 4. Germline assignment: CDR1 SGHTA and CDR2 FQGTGA. The chain's CDR3 is CASSLSGGNTEAFF. CDR3 nucleotides: TGTGCCAGCAGCCTTTCAGGGGGGAACACTGAAGCTTTCTTT.

This clone has more than one count but fewer than ten. V gene TRBV10-3 combines with J gene TRBJ2-7; 8 positions agree with TRBD2. CDR3 length: 16 residues. CDR1 and CDR2 from the germline V gene are ENHRY and SYGVKD. Germline trimming cut 3 bases from V and 2 bases from J; bases unmatched to any gene: 9. The CDR3 DNA is TGTGCCATCAGTGAATCCAGCGGGGGACGTCCCTACGAGCAGTACTTC. Amino acid sequence: CAISESSGGRPYEQYF.

DNA of the CDR3: TGTGCCATCAGTGGGCAGGGGGCGGTTGGCTCTGAAGCTTTCTTT. It codes for CAISGQGAVGSEAFF. This chain connects TRBV10-3 to TRBJ1-1; TRBD1 matches 8 bases. The CDR3 contains 15 residues. After removal of 4 bases from V and 6 bases from J, the junction contained 10 bases not matched to a gene. In germline, CDR1 is ENHRY, CDR2 SYGVKD.

This chain links TRBV27 with TRBJ1-1; D perhaps matches TRBD1 (5 bases). CDR1 and CDR2 from the germline V gene are MNHEY and SMNVEV (reference sequence). This CDR3 comprises 14 residues. The V and J ends lost 3 bases and 3 bases respectively, with 11 bases between them. The CDR3 DNA is TGTGCCAGCAGTTTTCTGTCAGGGTACACTGAAGCTTTCTTT. This translates into CASSFLSGYTEAFF.

The chain couples TRBV5-1 to TRBJ2-1; 8 bases align to TRBD2. Germline lookup yields CDR1 SGHRS and CDR2 YFSETQ. This CDR3 spans 14 amino acids. J lost 11 bases, V lost 0 bases, and 7 bases had no gene match. The CDR3 nucleotides are TGCGCCAGCAGCTTGGATGCGGGGGGAAGAAAGCAGTTCTTC. It codes for CASSLDAGGRKQFF.

This chain links TRBV30 with TRBJ1-1, with no clear D. This CDR3 is 14 amino acids long. Germline CDR1 is GTSNPN and CDR2 is SVGIG (reference sequence). V was pared by 5 bases and J by 11 bases, with 24 bases between. CDR3 region: CAWERPLVPGEAFF. CDR3 DNA sequence: TGTGCCTGGGAACGGCCTTTGGTCCCCGGGGAGGCTTTCTTT.

V usage is TRBV4-2 and J usage is TRBJ2-1; D perhaps matches TRBD2 (5 bases). CDR1 is LGHNA, CDR2 YNFKEQ, per germline. This CDR3 has 15 amino acids. Trimming pared 0 bases from V and 7 bases from J, leaving 13 bases between. The CDR3 spells CASSQDLSRGNEQFF. The CDR3 nucleotides are TGTGCCAGCAGCCAAGATCTGTCCCGAGGGAATGAGCAGTTCTTC.

The V gene is TRBV11-2, the J gene TRBJ1-4; D might be TRBD1 (5 bases). This CDR3 comprises 15 residues. The V end was cut by 8 bases, the J end by 2 bases, with 15 bases between. Germline CDR1 reads SGHAT; CDR2 reads FQNNGV. DNA for the CDR3: TGTGCCAGCTCCTGGGGAGGGGATACTAATGAAAAACTGTTTTTT. Residues: CASSWGGDTNEKLFF.

The CDR3 DNA is TGTGCCAGCAGTGAGGGACAGCGCGGTGGGGCCAACGTCCTGACTTTC. Translating gives CASSEGQRGGANVLTF. The V gene is TRBV2, the J gene TRBJ2-6, with 7 bases matching TRBD1. J gave up 3 bases and V 3 bases, and 5 bases lay outside the gene matches. This CDR3 is built from 16 residues. Germline V lookup: CDR1 SNHLY, CDR2 FYNNEI.

The rearrangement links TRBV2 to TRBJ2-3; maybe TRBD2 (6 bases). This CDR3 is 13 amino acids long. Trimming cost V 9 bases and J 1 base, with 11 bases left between them. Germline V gives CDR1 SNHLY, CDR2 FYNNEI. The CDR3 sequence: CASTPGGTDTQYF. The CDR3 nucleotides read TGTGCCAGTACCCCGGGGGGCACAGATACGCAGTATTTT.

The chain combines TRBV15 with TRBJ1-2; D is unresolved. Germline V gives CDR1 LNHNV, CDR2 YYDKDF (reference sequence). CDR3 length: 15 amino acids. V was cut by 0 bases and J by 2 bases, with 10 bases left in between. CDR3 sequence reads: CATSRDYKENYGYTF. CDR3 coding DNA: TGTGCCACCAGCAGAGATTACAAGGAGAACTATGGCTACACCTTC.

This clone was detected only once. The chain combines TRBV2 with TRBJ1-6; tentatively, D is TRBD1 (6 bases). Deletions cut 1 base from V and 4 bases from J, with 8 bases between. This CDR3 is built from 15 residues. Germline CDR1 reads SNHLY; CDR2 reads FYNNEI. CDR3 sequence (DNA): TGTGCCAGCAGTGAAGAAGACAGGTATAATTCACCCCTCCACTTT. Protein product: CASSEEDRYNSPLHF. Using reference TRBV2 and TRBJ1-6 for the parts outside the CDR3, the full variable domain is EPEVTQTPSHQVTQMGQEVILRCVPISNHLYFYWYRQILGQKVEFLVSFYNNEISEKSEIFDDQFSVERPDGSNFTLKIRSTKLEDSAMYFCASSEEDRYNSPLHFGNGTRLTVT.

The rearrangement uses TRBV7-9 and TRBJ2-5; tentatively, D is TRBD1 (6 bases). V lost 5 bases to trimming and J lost 1 base, with 14 bases between them. Germline CDR1 SEHNR, CDR2 FQNEAQ (reference sequence). The CDR3 runs 15 residues. Here the CDR3 DNA reads TGTGCCAGCAGCCGTTTACAGGGTATCCAAGAGACCCAGTACTTC. Amino acid sequence: CASSRLQGIQETQYF.

The V gene is TRBV19, the J gene TRBJ1-1, with 8 bases that match TRBD1. In germline, CDR1 is LNHDA, CDR2 SQIVND (reference sequence). J was trimmed by 0 bases and V by 4 bases; bases with no gene match: 7. The CDR3 consists of 16 residues. CDR3 loop: CASSTRTGSMNTEAFF. As DNA, the CDR3 is TGTGCCAGTAGTACCCGGACAGGGTCAATGAACACTGAAGCTTTCTTT.

The chain couples TRBV27 to TRBJ1-1; 8 nucleotides align to TRBD1. The trim removed 5 bases at V and 1 base at J, leaving 6 bases unmatched. The CDR3 has 15 residues. Germline values: CDR1 MNHEY, CDR2 SMNVEV (reference sequence). The CDR3 protein is CASSTPQGGNTEAFF. The CDR3, as DNA: TGTGCCAGCAGTACACCACAGGGGGGGAACACTGAAGCTTTCTTT.